This T cell receptor beta chain was sequenced for a study of cytomegalovirus exposure and HLA in healthy donors. Study conclusions and caveats: Analyzed later, association rates of TCRs varied across HLA loci, with DRB1 most and HLA-C fewest.

Primers: 60 Vbeta forward and 13 Jbeta reverse. Authors' processing steps: The count from a later analysis was some 83 million unique TCR beta chains, 9.5 million to 13 million of them shared. Produced via immunoSEQ multiplex PCR; TCRdb's table is partial and in-frame only. That table supplies the V and J calls and clone size; D and trimming were determined from the DNA. The sample lists about 170,000 clones; around 80% were seen once. The germline V gene has CDR1 SEHNR and CDR2 FQNEAQ (reference sequence). This CDR3 has 15 residues. V lost 1 base and J 1 base, leaving 8 bases between the germline ends. On this clone itself: Its antigen is as yet unknown.

The chain links TRBV7-9 to TRBJ1-5; a possible D gene is TRBD1 (6 bases). What was sequenced was PBMCs. This receptor was taken from a woman aged 50 to 65 in good health and CMV-seropositive. Here the CDR3 DNA reads TGTGCCAGCAGCTTAGGGGGGCTCAGCAATCAGCCCCAGCATTTT. Protein sequence: CASSLGGLSNQPQHF. The complete variable domain, with remaining parts taken from reference TRBV7-9 and TRBJ1-5, reads DTGVSQNPRHKITKRGQNVTFRCDPISEHNRLYWYRQTLGQGPEFLTYFQNEAQLEKSRLLSDRFSAERPKGSFSTLEIQRTEQGDSAMYLCASSLGGLSNQPQHFGDGTRLSIL.